These T cell receptor beta chains were read from a single sample in a study of T-cell memory formation after mild COVID-19. TCRdb called the 5' RACE reads again in MiXCR, with one record for every CDR3 protein. The sample has roughly 240,000 distinct CDR3 sequences, less than 20% seen once. Sequencing used PBMCs or a T cell subset sorted from them (not recorded which). These receptor sequences come from an adult woman who had mild COVID-19 (a few samples of this study predate the infection). Cell type and time point are not known. Each CDR3 is given with its conserved first and last residue. The order of the fields is V gene, CDR3 length, CDR3 protein.

v_call: TRBV6-6; cdr3_length: 15; cdr3_aa: CASSRPGQKGDEQFF
v_call: TRBV2; cdr3_length: 15; cdr3_aa: CASSDEGTSNTEAFF
v_call: TRBV9; cdr3_length: 13; cdr3_aa: CASSSRMGGEQYF
v_call: TRBV6-6; cdr3_length: 14; cdr3_aa: CASREPGQGNEQFF
v_call: TRBV5-1; cdr3_length: 12; cdr3_aa: CASGDRFYEQYF
v_call: TRBV28; cdr3_length: 14; cdr3_aa: CASSPSTWTNEQFF
v_call: TRBV7-2; cdr3_length: 16; cdr3_aa: CASSFSSTGPQETQYF
v_call: TRBV24-1; cdr3_length: 14; cdr3_aa: CATRAGGLTGELFF
v_call: TRBV6-5; cdr3_length: 11; cdr3_aa: CASGWGDTQYF
v_call: TRBV4-1; cdr3_length: 17; cdr3_aa: CASSQWGQESLGETQYF
v_call: TRBV4-1; cdr3_length: 14; cdr3_aa: CASSQDRDYNEQFF
v_call: TRBV29-1; cdr3_length: 15; cdr3_aa: CSVDTAPAGTGELFF
v_call: TRBV11-3; cdr3_length: 16; cdr3_aa: CASSLGSRGLITEAFF
v_call: TRBV5-1; cdr3_length: 15; cdr3_aa: CASSFQRDSNSPLHF
v_call: TRBV7-2; cdr3_length: 15; cdr3_aa: CASSLGSAGGLSYTF
v_call: TRBV6-1; cdr3_length: 13; cdr3_aa: CASQRGGIYGYTF
v_call: TRBV20-1; cdr3_length: 17; cdr3_aa: CSASGLAGGSSYNEQFF